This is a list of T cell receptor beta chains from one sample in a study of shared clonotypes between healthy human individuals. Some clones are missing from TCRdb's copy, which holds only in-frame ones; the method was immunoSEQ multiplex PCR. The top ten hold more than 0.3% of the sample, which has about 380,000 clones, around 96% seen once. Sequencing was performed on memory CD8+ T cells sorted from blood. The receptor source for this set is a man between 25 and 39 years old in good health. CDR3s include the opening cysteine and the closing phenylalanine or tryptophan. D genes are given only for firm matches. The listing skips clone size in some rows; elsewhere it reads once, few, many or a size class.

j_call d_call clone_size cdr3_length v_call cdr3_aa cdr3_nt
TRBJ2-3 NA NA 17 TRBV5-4 CASSPQGTGVSKDTQYF TGTGCCAGCAGCCCCCAGGGGACGGGAGTTTCGAAAGATACGCAGTATTTT
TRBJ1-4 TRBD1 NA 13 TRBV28 CASSTPGQEKLFF TGTGCCAGCAGCACACCGGGACAGGAAAAACTGTTTTTT
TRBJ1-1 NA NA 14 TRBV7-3 CASKGNWGDTEAFF TGTGCCAGCAAAGGGAATTGGGGTGACACTGAAGCTTTCTTT
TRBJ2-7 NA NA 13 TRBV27 CASSYLPGYEQYF TGTGCCAGCAGTTATCTACCCGGATACGAGCAGTACTTC
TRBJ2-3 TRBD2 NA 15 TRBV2 CASRLAGGRRDTQYF TGTGCCAGCAGATTAGCGGGAGGGCGGAGAGATACGCAGTATTTT
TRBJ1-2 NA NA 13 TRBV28 CASSSGLGMRYTF TGTGCCAGCAGTTCTGGTCTAGGGATGCGCTACACCTTC
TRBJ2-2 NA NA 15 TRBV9 CASSVDTSNTGELFF TGTGCCAGCAGCGTAGACACATCGAACACCGGGGAGCTGTTTTTT
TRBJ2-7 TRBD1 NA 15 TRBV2 CASTFRQGKDQRQYF TGTGCCAGCACCTTTAGACAGGGGAAAGACCAAAGGCAGTACTTC
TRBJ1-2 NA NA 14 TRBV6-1 CASSGPQGGYGYTF TGTGCCAGCAGTGGGCCCCAAGGAGGCTATGGCTACACCTTC
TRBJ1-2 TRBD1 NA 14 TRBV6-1 CASSEADRPYGYTF TGTGCCAGCAGTGAAGCGGACAGGCCCTATGGCTACACCTTC
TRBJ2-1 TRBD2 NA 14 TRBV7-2 CASSFAGGFNEQFF TGTGCCAGCAGCTTCGCGGGAGGGTTCAATGAGCAGTTCTTC
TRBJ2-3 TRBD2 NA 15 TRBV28 CASSRISGRTDTQYF TGTGCCAGCAGTCGGATTAGCGGGAGGACAGATACGCAGTATTTT
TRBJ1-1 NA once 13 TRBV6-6 CASSYLGNTEAFF TGTGCCAGCAGTTACTTAGGGAACACTGAAGCTTTCTTT
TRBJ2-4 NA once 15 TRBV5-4 CASSLVGGAGNIQYF TGTGCCAGCAGCTTGGTGGGGGGGGCAGGAAACATTCAGTACTTC
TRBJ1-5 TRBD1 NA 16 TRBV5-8 CASSLGTGPYNQPQHF TGTGCCAGCAGCTTGGGGACAGGGCCCTACAATCAGCCCCAGCATTTT
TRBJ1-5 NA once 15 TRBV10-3 CAISPGKLSNQPQHF TGTGCCATCAGTCCAGGGAAGTTAAGCAATCAGCCCCAGCATTTT
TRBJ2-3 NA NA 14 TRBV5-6 CASSLGLGTDTQYF TGTGCCAGCAGCTTGGGACTTGGCACAGATACGCAGTATTTT
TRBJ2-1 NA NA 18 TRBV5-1 CASSLVPDAIPPYNEQFF TGCGCCAGCAGTTTGGTGCCGGACGCTATCCCTCCTTACAATGAGCAGTTCTTC
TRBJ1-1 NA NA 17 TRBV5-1 CASSYYGTLGRSPEAFF TGCGCCAGCAGCTACTATGGGACACTAGGTAGGTCCCCTGAAGCTTTCTTT
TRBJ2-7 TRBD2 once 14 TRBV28 CASSPTSGRAAQYF TGTGCCAGCAGCCCGACTAGCGGGAGGGCCGCGCAGTACTTC
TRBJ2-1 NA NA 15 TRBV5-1 CASSLADGRGNEQFF TGCGCCAGCAGCTTGGCTGACGGGAGAGGTAATGAGCAGTTCTTC
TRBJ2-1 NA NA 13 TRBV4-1 CASSQTSTNEQFF TGCGCCAGCAGCCAAACTAGCACCAATGAGCAGTTCTTC
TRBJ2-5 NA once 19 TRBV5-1 CASSEGTQAHGRTQETQYF TGCGCCAGCAGCGAAGGGACTCAGGCCCATGGGAGGACACAAGAGACCCAGTACTTC
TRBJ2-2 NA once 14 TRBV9 CASSGVLRVGELFF TGTGCCAGCAGCGGTGTTTTGAGGGTCGGGGAGCTGTTTTTT
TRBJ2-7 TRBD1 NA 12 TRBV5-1 CASSLAGGQQYF TGCGCCAGCAGCTTGGCAGGGGGACAGCAGTACTTC
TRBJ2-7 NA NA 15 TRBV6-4 CASSHWTLPYYEQYF TGTGCCAGCAGTCATTGGACCCTACCTTACTACGAGCAGTACTTC
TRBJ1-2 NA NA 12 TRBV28 CASSLAGEGYTF TGTGCCAGCAGTTTAGCGGGGGAAGGCTACACCTTC
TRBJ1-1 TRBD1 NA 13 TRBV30 CAWSVDRGTEAFF TGTGCCTGGAGTGTGGACAGGGGGACTGAAGCTTTCTTT
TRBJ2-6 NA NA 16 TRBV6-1 CASSESPRGGANVLTF TGTGCCAGCAGTGAGAGTCCCAGAGGGGGGGCCAACGTCCTGACTTTC
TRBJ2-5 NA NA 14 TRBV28 CASSSASGQETQYF TGTGCCAGCAGTTCCGCCTCTGGGCAAGAGACCCAGTACTTC
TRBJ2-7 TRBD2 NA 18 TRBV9 CASSVGTSGRGIRYEQYF TGTGCCAGCAGCGTTGGGACTAGCGGGAGGGGGATACGATACGAGCAGTACTTC
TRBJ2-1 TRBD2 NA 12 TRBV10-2 CASGTSWNEQFF TGCGCCAGCGGGACTAGCTGGAATGAGCAGTTCTTC
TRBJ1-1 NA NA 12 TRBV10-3 CANRTGSTEAFF TGTGCCAACCGAACAGGGTCCACTGAAGCTTTCTTT
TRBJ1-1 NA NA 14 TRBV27 CASRPTGFNTEAFF TGTGCCAGCAGACCCACAGGCTTTAACACTGAAGCTTTCTTT
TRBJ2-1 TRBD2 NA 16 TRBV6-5 CASSYRGTSGNNEQFF TGTGCCAGCAGTTACCGCGGGACTAGCGGGAACAATGAGCAGTTCTTC
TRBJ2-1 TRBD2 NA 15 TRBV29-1 CSVEYLAGGVDEQFF TGCAGCGTTGAATACCTAGCGGGAGGGGTAGATGAGCAGTTCTTC
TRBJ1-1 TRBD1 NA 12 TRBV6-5 CASSFTGQGAFF TGTGCCAGCAGTTTCACCGGACAGGGGGCTTTCTTT
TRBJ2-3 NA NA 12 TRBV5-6 CASSLFADTQYF TGTGCCAGCAGTTTGTTTGCAGATACGCAGTATTTT
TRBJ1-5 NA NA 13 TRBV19 CASRGTGNQPQHF TGTGCCAGTAGGGGGACGGGCAATCAGCCCCAGCATTTT
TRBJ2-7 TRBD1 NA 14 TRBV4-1 CASSTGQSSYEQYF TGCGCCAGCAGCACGGGACAGAGCTCCTACGAGCAGTACTTC
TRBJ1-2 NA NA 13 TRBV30 CASTVGGLYGYTF TGTGCCTCGACAGTCGGCGGCCTCTATGGCTACACCTTC
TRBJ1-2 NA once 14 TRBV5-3 CARSLKGVSYGYTF TGTGCCAGAAGCTTGAAGGGGGTTAGCTATGGCTACACCTTC
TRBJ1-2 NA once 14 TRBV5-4 CASSLAGMGYGYTF TGTGCCAGCAGCTTGGCCGGGATGGGCTATGGCTACACCTTC
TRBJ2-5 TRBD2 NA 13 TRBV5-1 CASRLAGVETQYF TGCGCCAGCAGGTTAGCGGGAGTTGAGACCCAGTACTTC
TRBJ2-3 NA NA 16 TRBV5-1 CASSLVWGDGLDTQYF TGCGCCAGCAGCTTGGTGTGGGGGGATGGATTAGATACGCAGTATTTT
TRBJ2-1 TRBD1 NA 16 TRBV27 CASSFGTGIRLREQFF TGTGCCAGCAGTTTCGGGACAGGGATTCGCTTGAGGGAGCAGTTCTTC